Shown below are 17 T cell receptor beta chains from a single sample sequenced in a study of shared clonotypes between healthy human individuals. Naive-designated CD8 cells lacked CD45RO, were positively enriched for CCR7, and omitted terminally differentiated effector memory CD45RA+ cells. The method was immunoSEQ multiplex PCR; TCRdb's version includes in-frame clones alone and lacks a portion of them. The table has approximately 720,000 clones, about 91% seen once. Material: naive CD8+ T cells sorted from blood. All receptors come from a man between 25 and 39 years old in good health.

The V and J genes are TRBV4-1 and TRBJ2-1; D gene uncertain. This CDR3 region has 14 residues. Between the trimmed V and J ends, which lost 0 bases and 8 bases, there was a span of 11 bases. CDR1 is MGHRA, CDR2 YSYEKL, per germline. The CDR3 sequence: CASSQERSQDEQFF. DNA of the CDR3: TGCGCCAGCAGCCAAGAGCGTAGCCAGGATGAGCAGTTCTTC.

The genes are TRBV15 and TRBJ1-1; D not resolved. The CDR3 totals 13 residues. The V and J ends lost 7 bases and 10 bases respectively, with 19 bases between them. CDR1 is LNHNV and CDR2 is YYDKDF in the germline V gene (reference sequence). The CDR3 region is CATTSIQDARAFF. The CDR3 DNA sequence: TGTGCCACCACTTCGATCCAGGATGCCCGAGCTTTCTTT. The full variable domain, in which reference TRBV15 and TRBJ1-1 provide the parts outside the CDR3, is DAMVIQNPRYQVTQFGKPVTLSCSQTLNHNVMYWYQQKSSQAPKLLFHYYDKDFNNEADTPDNFQSRRPNTSFCFLDIRSPGLGDTAMYLCATTSIQDARAFFGQGTRLTVV.

This rearrangement joins TRBV5-6 to TRBJ2-3; tentatively, D is TRBD1 or TRBD2 (5 bases each). The germline gives CDR1 SGHDT, CDR2 YYEEEE. V lost 3 bases, J lost 5 bases, and 13 bases lay in between. This CDR3 spans 14 amino acids. CDR3 bases: TGTGCCAGCAGCTCCCGGGACGGCATAGATACGCAGTATTTT. This codes for CASSSRDGIDTQYF.

V usage is TRBV15 and J usage is TRBJ2-4; D unclear. Germline V lookup: CDR1 LNHNV, CDR2 YYDKDF (reference sequence). The CDR3 spans 15 residues. The V end lost 0 bases, the J end lost 1 base, and 7 bases lay between the germline ends. CDR3 region: CATSREDEAKNIQYF. The CDR3 DNA follows: TGTGCCACCAGCAGAGAAGATGAGGCCAAAAACATTCAGTACTTC.

DNA of the CDR3: TGCGCCAGCAGCCAAGGTGATCTCTCCTACGAGCAGTACTTC. The encoded protein is CASSQGDLSYEQYF. The chain uses TRBV4-1 and TRBJ2-7; D unclear. The ends were cut back, 1 base at V and 0 bases at J, with 7 bases in the middle. Germline CDR1 is MGHRA and CDR2 is YSYEKL. This CDR3 region has 14 residues.

The V and J genes are TRBV27 and TRBJ1-1, with 9 bases fitting TRBD1. V was pared by 6 bases and J by 0 bases, with 8 bases of the junction left unmatched. Germline CDR1 is MNHEY and CDR2 is SMNVEV (reference sequence). The CDR3 sequence is 16 residues long. The CDR3 region has the DNA TGTGCCAGCAGCCCCGGGACAGGGATCATGAACACTGAAGCTTTCTTT. This sequence encodes CASSPGTGIMNTEAFF.

J is TRBJ2-5 and V is TRBV4-3; TRBD2 matches 9 bases. Germline-derived CDR1 and CDR2 are LGHNA and YSLEER. This CDR3 comprises 18 residues. Unmatched junction bases numbered 10, after V lost 0 bases and J lost 2 bases. The DNA of the CDR3 is TGCGCCAGCAGCCAAGATGAGGGTGTAGCGGGGGCTCAAGAGACCCAGTACTTC. It codes for CASSQDEGVAGAQETQYF.

The chain couples TRBV10-1 to TRBJ2-1, with D uncertain. CDR1 is WNHNN, CDR2 SYGVQD, per germline (reference sequence). The CDR3 has 15 residues. V dropped 3 bases and J dropped 0 bases, with 9 bases sitting between them. The CDR3 loop is CASSEPGASYNEQFF. The CDR3 DNA sequence: TGCGCCAGCAGTGAACCAGGAGCCTCCTACAATGAGCAGTTCTTC.

The genes are TRBV2 and TRBJ2-7; 7 bases fit TRBD2. The CDR3 length is 14 residues. CDR1 is SNHLY and CDR2 is FYNNEI in the germline V gene. The ends lost 8 bases at V and 2 bases at J; junction bases unmatched: 9. The CDR3 DNA is TGTGCCAGCCACCCCGGTCTAGCGGCCTACGAGCAGTACTTC. This gives the protein CASHPGLAAYEQYF.

This rearrangement joins TRBV4-1 to TRBJ1-2; a possible D gene is TRBD1 (5 bases). The germline V gene encodes CDR1 MGHRA and CDR2 YSYEKL. V gave up 0 bases and J gave up 4 bases, with 12 bases separating them. The CDR3 is 15 residues long. The CDR3 DNA sequence: TGCGCCAGCAGCCAAGATCCGACAGTTCTCTATGGCTACACCTTC. As protein: CASSQDPTVLYGYTF.

This sequence joins TRBV25-1 and TRBJ1-5; maybe TRBD1 (6 bases). V was trimmed by 6 bases and J by 0 bases, leaving 21 bases between them. The CDR3 consists of 18 residues. Germline V lookup: CDR1 MGHDK, CDR2 SYGVNS. CDR3 sequence reads: CASRPGQRRMDSNQPQHF. CDR3 coding DNA: TGTGCCAGCAGGCCAGGACAGCGGCGGATGGATAGCAATCAGCCCCAGCATTTT.

This chain links TRBV7-2 with TRBJ2-3, with 13 nucleotides matching TRBD2. Germline values: CDR1 SGHTA, CDR2 FQGNSA. V lost 5 bases to trimming and J lost 1 base; unmatched junction nucleotides: 6. The CDR3 sequence is 17 residues long. The CDR3, as DNA: TGTGCCAGCAGCATTGACGGACTAGCGGGAGGCACAGATACGCAGTATTTT. Translated: CASSIDGLAGGTDTQYF.

In nucleotides, the CDR3 is TGTGCCAGCAGCGTAGAGCGGGAGGGCGTTTCAGGCACAGATACGCAGTATTTT. Its translation is CASSVEREGVSGTDTQYF. V usage is TRBV9 and J usage is TRBJ2-3; 10 nucleotides line up with TRBD2. The CDR3 consists of 18 residues. After removal of 0 bases from V and 1 base from J, the junction contained 8 bases not matched to a gene. The V gene's germline CDR1 is SGDLS and CDR2 YYNGEE. Supplemented by reference TRBV9 and TRBJ2-3, the full variable domain reads DSGVTQTPKHLITATGQRVTLRCSPRSGDLSVYWYQQSLDQGLQFLIQYYNGEERAKGNILERFSAQQFPDLHSELNLSSLELGDSALYFCASSVEREGVSGTDTQYFGPGTRLTVL.

The rearrangement joins TRBV7-9 to TRBJ2-7; D may be TRBD1 (6 bases). Trimming cost V 0 bases and J 5 bases, with 8 bases left between them. The CDR3 spans 13 residues. Per the germline V gene, CDR1 is SEHNR and CDR2 is FQNEAQ (reference sequence). CDR3 bases: TGTGCCAGCAGCTTAGCCAAGGGGGACGAGCAGTACTTC. This gives the protein CASSLAKGDEQYF.

The genes are TRBV29-1 and TRBJ1-2; no reliable D call. Trimming stripped 4 bases from V and 2 bases from J, with 11 bases between. CDR1 is SQVTM, CDR2 ANQGSEA, per germline. The CDR3 sequence is 13 residues long. The CDR3 here is CSVARSENYGYTF. The CDR3, as DNA: TGCAGCGTTGCAAGGTCCGAAAACTATGGCTACACCTTC.

Turning to this clone: In the same sample, other DNA sequences code for this CDR3. This chain links TRBV28 with TRBJ2-5; the D is unclear. The CDR3 loop spans 13 amino acids. Germline assignment: CDR1 MDHEN and CDR2 SYDVKM. V lost 2 bases and J 2 bases, leaving 6 bases between the germline ends. The DNA for the CDR3 is TGTGCCAGCAGTTTAGCAGAGCAAGAGACCCAGTACTTC. This codes for CASSLAEQETQYF.

The sample holds a few counts of this clone. The V gene is TRBV6-5, the J gene TRBJ1-5, with D possibly matching TRBD1 (5 bases). Trimming pared 4 bases from V and 2 bases from J, leaving 12 bases between. The CDR3 length is 15 residues. Germline V gene data show CDR1 as MNHEY and CDR2 as SVGAGI. CDR3 residues: CASSLSPRGNQPQHF. The CDR3 nucleotides are TGTGCCAGCAGTTTATCACCCAGGGGCAATCAGCCCCAGCATTTT.